The sequence of this T cell receptor (beta chain) was determined in a study of blood T cells in healthy people across ages. Study-wide results and limits: No conclusive comparison of naive versus antigen-experienced cells was possible with unsorted PBMCs.

The second PCR ran roughly 6 to 11 cycles with a sample-barcoded 5' primer and J-beta primers. A tag from a template-switch adaptor with 12 random nucleotides marked each cDNA molecule. MiXCR, run by TCRdb on the 5' RACE reads, gives a single entry per CDR3 protein. The sample carries under 2 million distinct CDR3 sequences, about 32% recorded once. Note on this clonotype: Its specificity is not known.

Every donor contributed roughly 10 milliliters of peripheral blood by blood draw. Per germline, CDR1 DFQATT and CDR2 SNEGSKA (reference sequence). V trimming: 6 bases; J trimming: 2 bases; junction bases outside the gene matches: 7. This CDR3 has 14 amino acids. V gene TRBV20-1 combines with J gene TRBJ2-3; 8 positions agree with TRBD2. Sequencing was performed on blood. This clonotype was sampled from a woman in her twenties or thirties in good health. CDR3 DNA sequence: TGCAGTGCGAAAAGCGGGGGCTACACAGATACGCAGTATTTT. Its translation: CSAKSGGYTDTQYF.